This passage covers 22 T cell receptor beta chains from one sample sequenced in a study of shared clonotypes between healthy human individuals. Repertoires were generated with immunoSEQ multiplex PCR, while TCRdb's copy carries only in-frame clones and drops some. The table has more than 400,000 clones, roughly 95% seen once. Sample: naive CD4+ T cells sorted from blood. Subset: CD45RA+ positively selected. The source is a woman aged 25 to 45 in good health.

The rearrangement links TRBV28 to TRBJ1-1; D is undetermined. The germline CDR1 and CDR2 sequences are MDHEN and SYDVKM. Trimming stripped 2 bases from V and 5 bases from J, with 12 bases between. The CDR3 length is 14 residues. DNA for the CDR3: TGTGCCAGCAGTTTACCTACACGAGAAACTGAAGCTTTCTTT. This sequence encodes CASSLPTRETEAFF.

The V call is TRBV27, the J call TRBJ2-7, with 13 nucleotides matching TRBD2. The CDR3 loop spans 18 amino acids. CDR1 and CDR2 (germline): MNHEY, SMNVEV (reference sequence). Trimming removed 2 bases from V and 3 bases from J; junction bases left unmatched: 10. The DNA for the CDR3 is TGTGCCAGCAGTTTAATGACTAGCGGGAGGCCGACGATCTACGAGCAGTACTTC. Its translation is CASSLMTSGRPTIYEQYF.

The chain uses TRBV2 and TRBJ2-7; D remains unclear. Trimming left V 5 bases short and J 3 bases short, with 8 bases between. CDR3 length equals 12 residues. Germline assignment: CDR1 SNHLY and CDR2 FYNNEI. The CDR3 sequence: CASSWSNYEQYF. The CDR3 region has the DNA TGTGCCAGCAGTTGGTCCAACTACGAGCAGTACTTC.

The chain recombines TRBV28 with TRBJ2-7; 8 bases are shared with TRBD1. CDR3 length: 16 amino acids. CDR1 and CDR2 (germline): MDHEN, SYDVKM. V shed 2 bases and J 6 bases; nucleotides not matched to a gene: 12. The CDR3 DNA reads TGTGCCAGCAGTTTAGCATTTGGGCAGGGGGCCTGCGAGCAGTACTTC. This codes for CASSLAFGQGACEQYF.

This chain uses TRBV9 with TRBJ2-7; 14 bases align to TRBD2. The CDR3 is 15 amino acids. Germline V CDR1 and CDR2: SGDLS, YYNGEE. The V segment lost 3 bases and the J segment 5 bases; nucleotides outside the gene matches: 4. The CDR3 nucleotides read TGTGCCAGCAGCGCCGGGACTAGCGGGAGTCACGAGCAGTACTTC. Translation gives CASSAGTSGSHEQYF.

This clone was counted between two and nine times. V is TRBV11-2 and J is TRBJ2-2; D ambiguous. Germline CDR1 and CDR2: SGHAT and FQNNGV. The length of the CDR3 is 12 residues. V was trimmed by 1 base and J by 6 bases, leaving 3 bases between them. The CDR3 sequence is CASSLVAGELFF. CDR3 nucleotides: TGTGCCAGCAGCTTAGTGGCCGGGGAGCTGTTTTTT.

This chain links TRBV6-6 with TRBJ1-2; TRBD1 matches 7 bases. Trimming removed 5 bases from V and 8 bases from J; junction bases left unmatched: 11. Germline CDR1 reads MNHNY; CDR2 reads SVGAGI (reference sequence). The CDR3 covers 14 residues. The CDR3 sequence is CASSAPGTVFGYTF. The CDR3 DNA sequence: TGTGCCAGCAGTGCCCCCGGGACAGTTTTCGGCTACACCTTC.

The chain links TRBV27 to TRBJ1-1; D gene ambiguous. The CDR3 extends over 14 amino acids. CDR1 is MNHEY and CDR2 is SMNVEV in the germline V gene (reference sequence). The V gene lost 2 bases and the J gene lost 6 bases, with 13 bases spanning the gap. CDR3 protein: CASSLGLLDPEAFF. The DNA for the CDR3 is TGTGCCAGCAGTTTAGGTCTATTGGACCCTGAAGCTTTCTTT.

The chain recombines TRBV19 with TRBJ1-2; perhaps TRBD1 as D (6 bases). V was pared by 5 bases and J by 4 bases, with 17 bases between. Germline V lookup: CDR1 LNHDA, CDR2 SQIVND (reference sequence). The CDR3 loop spans 15 amino acids. CDR3 nucleotide sequence: TGTGCCAGTAGTCGCCGACAGGATTTGGGCTATGGCTACACCTTC. The encoded protein is CASSRRQDLGYGYTF.

The chain employs TRBV11-2 and TRBJ2-1; D may correspond to TRBD1 or TRBD2 (6 bases each). The germline V gene has CDR1 SGHAT and CDR2 FQNNGV. The CDR3 contains 14 residues. Trimming took off 1 base at V and 7 bases at J, with 11 bases between the two ends. CDR3 DNA: TGTGCCAGCAGCTTAGCCAGGGGAGGTAATGAGCAGTTCTTC. It codes for CASSLARGGNEQFF.

J is TRBJ2-1 and V is TRBV5-1; 9 nucleotides align to TRBD2. This CDR3 is 15 amino acids long. Germline lookup yields CDR1 SGHRS and CDR2 YFSETQ. After removal of 4 bases from V and 6 bases from J, the junction contained 8 bases not matched to a gene. In DNA form, the CDR3 reads TGCGCCAGCAGCCCCAGACTAGCGGAAAGCAATGAGCAGTTCTTC. The encoded protein is CASSPRLAESNEQFF. Combining the CDR3 with reference TRBV5-1 and TRBJ2-1 gives the whole variable domain KAGVTQTPRYLIKTRGQQVTLSCSPISGHRSVSWYQQTPGQGLQFLFEYFSETQRNKGNFPGRFSGRQFSNSRSEMNVSTLELGDSALYLCASSPRLAESNEQFFGPGTRLTVL.

The chain combines TRBV20-1 with TRBJ2-5; possible D gene TRBD1, 6 bases. Between the trimmed V and J ends, which lost 7 bases and 11 bases, there was a span of 14 bases. CDR1 DFQATT and CDR2 SNEGSKA come from the germline V gene (reference sequence). The CDR3 sequence is 10 residues long. This CDR3 reads CSGSKGEQYF. The CDR3 DNA reads TGCAGTGGCTCTAAGGGGGAGCAGTACTTC.

This clone was found once. The rearrangement links TRBV28 to TRBJ2-1, with 12 bases aligning to TRBD2. Germline assignment: CDR1 MDHEN and CDR2 SYDVKM. With 3 bases clipped from V and 8 bases from J, the junction kept 8 bases outside the gene matches. The CDR3 contains 16 residues. CDR3 sequence reads: CASSLPQLAGGDEQFF. The CDR3, as DNA: TGTGCCAGCAGTTTGCCACAACTAGCGGGAGGCGATGAGCAGTTCTTC.

The sample holds one count of this clone. The V gene is TRBV6-6, the J gene TRBJ2-7; TRBD2 agrees at 9 bases. V was pared by 8 bases and J by 4 bases, with 3 bases of the junction left unmatched. Germline V CDR1 and CDR2: MNHNY, SVGAGI (reference sequence). This CDR3 contains 12 residues. The CDR3: CASAGGTYEQYF. CDR3 DNA sequence: TGTGCCAGCGCGGGGGGGACGTACGAGCAGTACTTC.

The rearrangement links TRBV25-1 to TRBJ1-1; the D is unclear. The germline V gene encodes CDR1 MGHDK and CDR2 SYGVNS. This CDR3 region has 13 residues. V gave up 7 bases and J gave up 4 bases, with 13 bases separating them. The CDR3 here is CASTDGVGTEAFF. CDR3 nucleotide sequence: TGTGCCAGCACCGACGGAGTTGGCACTGAAGCTTTCTTT.

This sequence joins TRBV27 and TRBJ2-2; TRBD1 matches at 8 bases. The CDR3 contains 16 residues. CDR1 and CDR2 from the germline V gene are MNHEY and SMNVEV (reference sequence). J lost 5 bases, V lost 5 bases, and 10 bases had no gene match. The CDR3 sequence: CASSHAGTGATGELFF. DNA of the CDR3: TGTGCCAGCAGTCACGCCGGGACAGGCGCGACCGGGGAGCTGTTTTTT.

The V gene is TRBV5-8, the J gene TRBJ2-1; D gene uncertain. Trimming cost V 4 bases and J 6 bases, with 17 bases left between them. Germline V gives CDR1 SGHTS, CDR2 YDEGEE. The CDR3 has 15 amino acids. CDR3 loop: CASSLGLDPFNEQFF. CDR3 DNA: TGTGCCAGCAGCCTCGGGCTAGACCCTTTCAATGAGCAGTTCTTC.

The chain has TRBV9 and TRBJ2-7, with 8 bases identical to TRBD2. The ends lost 5 bases at V and 4 bases at J; junction bases unmatched: 8. CDR3 size: 14 residues. Germline V gene sequence: CDR1 SGDLS, CDR2 YYNGEE. CDR3 nucleotide sequence: TGTGCCAGCAGTGGCAGCGGGAGTCGGTACGAGCAGTACTTC. It yields the protein CASSGSGSRYEQYF.

The chain has TRBV6-6 and TRBJ2-1; 7 bases line up with TRBD2. CDR1 and CDR2 from the germline V gene are MNHNY and SVGAGI (reference sequence). The CDR3 sequence is 15 residues long. V dropped 2 bases and J dropped 7; count of bases not matched to a gene: 8. Here the CDR3 DNA reads TGTGCCAGCAGTTACGACGATATTAGCGGGAATGAGCAGTTCTTC. It codes for CASSYDDISGNEQFF.

The chain carries TRBV27 and TRBJ2-1; unclear D gene. Germline V lookup: CDR1 MNHEY, CDR2 SMNVEV (reference sequence). Trimming shortened V by 2 bases and J by 13 bases, and 12 bases separated the two germline ends. This CDR3 spans 12 amino acids. CDR3: CASSLDSARQFF. In nucleotides, the CDR3 is TGTGCCAGCAGTTTAGACTCCGCACGCCAGTTCTTC.

The genes are TRBV19 and TRBJ1-5; no definite D call. The CDR3 has 15 residues. The ends were cut back, 1 base at V and 5 bases at J, with 12 bases in the middle. CDR1 and CDR2 from the germline V gene are LNHDA and SQIVND (reference sequence). The CDR3 DNA is TGTGCCAGTAGTATAGTACCCGGCACCCATCAGCCCCAGCATTTT. As protein: CASSIVPGTHQPQHF.

V and J are TRBV2 and TRBJ2-5, with 11 bases that match TRBD1. The CDR3 consists of 14 residues. V trimming: 5 bases; J trimming: 5 bases; junction bases outside the gene matches: 4. Germline V gives CDR1 SNHLY, CDR2 FYNNEI. The CDR3: CASSKDRGHETQYF. The CDR3 DNA sequence: TGTGCCAGCAGTAAGGACAGGGGGCATGAGACCCAGTACTTC.